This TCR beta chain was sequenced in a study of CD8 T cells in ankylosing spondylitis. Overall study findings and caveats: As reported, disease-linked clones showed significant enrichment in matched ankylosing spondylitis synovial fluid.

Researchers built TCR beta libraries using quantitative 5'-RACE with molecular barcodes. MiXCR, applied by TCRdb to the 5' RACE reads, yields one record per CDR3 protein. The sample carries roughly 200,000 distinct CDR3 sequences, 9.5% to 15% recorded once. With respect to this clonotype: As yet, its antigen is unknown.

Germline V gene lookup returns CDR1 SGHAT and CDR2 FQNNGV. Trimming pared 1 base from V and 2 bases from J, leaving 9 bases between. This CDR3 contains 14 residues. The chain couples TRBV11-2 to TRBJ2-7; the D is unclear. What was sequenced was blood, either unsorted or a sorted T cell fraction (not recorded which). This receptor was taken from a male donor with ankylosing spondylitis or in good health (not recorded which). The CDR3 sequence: CASSLAGSAYEQYF. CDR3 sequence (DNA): TGTGCCAGCAGCTTAGCGGGTTCAGCCTACGAGCAGTACTTC.